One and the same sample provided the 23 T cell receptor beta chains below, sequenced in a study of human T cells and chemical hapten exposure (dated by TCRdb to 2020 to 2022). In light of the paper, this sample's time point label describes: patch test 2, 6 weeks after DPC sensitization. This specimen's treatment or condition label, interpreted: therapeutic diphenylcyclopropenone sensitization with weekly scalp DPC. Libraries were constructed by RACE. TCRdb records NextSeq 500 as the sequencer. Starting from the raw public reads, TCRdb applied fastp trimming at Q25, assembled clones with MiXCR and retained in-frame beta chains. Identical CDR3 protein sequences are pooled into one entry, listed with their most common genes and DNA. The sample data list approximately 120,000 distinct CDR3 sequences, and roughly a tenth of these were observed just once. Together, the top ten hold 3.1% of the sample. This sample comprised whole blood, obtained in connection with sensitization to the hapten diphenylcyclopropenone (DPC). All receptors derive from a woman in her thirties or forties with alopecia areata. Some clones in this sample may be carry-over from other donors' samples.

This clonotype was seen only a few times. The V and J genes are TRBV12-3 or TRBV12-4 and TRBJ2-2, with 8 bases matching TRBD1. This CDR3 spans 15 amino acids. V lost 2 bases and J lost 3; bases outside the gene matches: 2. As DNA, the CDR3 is TGTGCCAGCAGTTTATCCAGGGGGCACACCGGGGAGCTGTTTTTT. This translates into CASSLSRGHTGELFF.

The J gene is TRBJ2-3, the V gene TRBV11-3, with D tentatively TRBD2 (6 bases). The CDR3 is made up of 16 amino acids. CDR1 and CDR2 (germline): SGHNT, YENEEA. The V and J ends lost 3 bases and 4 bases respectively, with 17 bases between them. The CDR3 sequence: CASSFGRGEESDTQYF. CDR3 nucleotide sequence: TGTGCCAGCAGCTTCGGTCGCGGGGAGGAATCAGATACGCAGTATTTT. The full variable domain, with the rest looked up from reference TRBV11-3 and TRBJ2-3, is EAGVVQSPRYKIIEKKQPVAFWCNPISGHNTLYWYLQNLGQGPELLIRYENEEAVDDSQLPKDRFSAERLKGVDSTLKIQPAELGDSAVYLCASSFGRGEESDTQYFGPGTRLTVL.

The chain's CDR3 is CASSLSTAGANTQYF. For the CDR3, the DNA is TGCGCCAGCAGCCTATCCACTGCTGGGGCTAATACGCAGTATTTT. This chain links TRBV4-3 with TRBJ2-3, with D possibly being TRBD1 (5 bases). The ends were cut back, 4 bases at V and 7 bases at J, with 18 bases in the middle. CDR3 length equals 15 residues. The germline CDR1 and CDR2 sequences are LGHNA and YSLEER.

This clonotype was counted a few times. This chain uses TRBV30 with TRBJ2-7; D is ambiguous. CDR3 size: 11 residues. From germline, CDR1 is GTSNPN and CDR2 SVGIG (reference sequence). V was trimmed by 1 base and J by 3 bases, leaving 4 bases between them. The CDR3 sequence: CAWSADYEQYF. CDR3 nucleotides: TGTGCCTGGAGTGCGGACTACGAGCAGTACTTC.

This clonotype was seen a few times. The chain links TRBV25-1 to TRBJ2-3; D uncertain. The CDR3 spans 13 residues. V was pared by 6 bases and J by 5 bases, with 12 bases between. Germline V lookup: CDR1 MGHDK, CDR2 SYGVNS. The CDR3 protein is CASRDPIGDTQYF. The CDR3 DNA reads TGTGCCAGCAGGGATCCGATAGGAGATACGCAGTATTTT.

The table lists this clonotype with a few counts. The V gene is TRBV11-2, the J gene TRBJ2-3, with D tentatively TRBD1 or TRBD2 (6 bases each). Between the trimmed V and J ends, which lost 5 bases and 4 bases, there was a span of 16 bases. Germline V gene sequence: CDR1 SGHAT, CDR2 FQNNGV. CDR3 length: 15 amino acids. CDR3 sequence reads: CASSRQGGPADTQYF. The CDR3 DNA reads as TGTGCCAGCAGCCGTCAAGGGGGGCCAGCAGATACGCAGTATTTT. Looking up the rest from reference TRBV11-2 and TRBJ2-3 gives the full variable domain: EAGVAQSPRYKIIEKRQSVAFWCNPISGHATLYWYQQILGQGPKLLIQFQNNGVVDDSQLPKDRFSAERLKGVDSTLKIQPAKLEDSAVYLCASSRQGGPADTQYFGPGTRLTVL.

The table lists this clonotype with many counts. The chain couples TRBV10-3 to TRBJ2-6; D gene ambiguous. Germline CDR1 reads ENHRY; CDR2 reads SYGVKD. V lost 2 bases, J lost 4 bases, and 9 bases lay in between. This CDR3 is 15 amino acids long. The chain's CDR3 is CAISEPALGANVLTF. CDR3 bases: TGTGCCATCAGTGAGCCCGCCCTAGGGGCCAACGTCCTGACTTTC.

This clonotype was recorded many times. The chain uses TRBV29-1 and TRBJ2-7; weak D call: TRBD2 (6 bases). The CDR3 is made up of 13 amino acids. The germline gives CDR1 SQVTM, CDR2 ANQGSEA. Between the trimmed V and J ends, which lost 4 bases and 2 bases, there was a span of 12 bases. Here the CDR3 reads CSVVVRGTYEQYF. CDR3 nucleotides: TGCAGCGTTGTGGTTCGGGGGACCTACGAGCAGTACTTC.

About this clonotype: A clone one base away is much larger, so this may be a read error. The CDR3 loop reads CASSPDRGLHNEQFF. In DNA, the CDR3 is TGTGCCAGCAGCCCGGACAGGGGGCTCCACAATGAGCAGTTCTTC. This rearrangement joins TRBV6-6 to TRBJ2-1; 11 bases are shared with TRBD1. CDR3 length: 15 residues. Looked up from germline, CDR1 is MNHNY and CDR2 is SVGAGI (reference sequence). After removal of 6 bases from V and 5 bases from J, the junction contained 6 bases not matched to a gene.

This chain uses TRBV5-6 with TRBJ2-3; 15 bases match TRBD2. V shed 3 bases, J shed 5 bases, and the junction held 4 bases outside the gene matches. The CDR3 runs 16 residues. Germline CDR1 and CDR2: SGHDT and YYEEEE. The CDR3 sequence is CASSSGLAGGVDTQYF. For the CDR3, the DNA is TGTGCCAGCAGCTCGGGACTAGCGGGGGGCGTAGATACGCAGTATTTT. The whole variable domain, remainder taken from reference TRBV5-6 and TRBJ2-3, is DAGVTQSPTHLIKTRGQQVTLRCSPKSGHDTVSWYQQALGQGPQFIFQYYEEEERQRGNFPDRFSGHQFPNYSSELNVNALLLGDSALYLCASSSGLAGGVDTQYFGPGTRLTVL.

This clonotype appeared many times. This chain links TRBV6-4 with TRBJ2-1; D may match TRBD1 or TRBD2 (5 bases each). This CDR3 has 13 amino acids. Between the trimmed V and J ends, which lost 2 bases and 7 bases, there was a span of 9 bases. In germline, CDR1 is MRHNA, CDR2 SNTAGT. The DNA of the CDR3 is TGTGCCAGCAGTGACAGAGGGGAGAATGAGCAGTTCTTC. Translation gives CASSDRGENEQFF.

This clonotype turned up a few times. The CDR3 DNA follows: TGCAGCGTTCGAGGGGGGGCCTCGGATAATCAGTTCTTC. Translated, it gives CSVRGGASDNQFF. The chain couples TRBV29-1 to TRBJ2-1; possible D gene TRBD2, 7 bases. Germline loops: CDR1 SQVTM, CDR2 ANQGSEA. The V end was cut by 5 bases, the J end by 13 bases, with 21 bases between. CDR3 length equals 13 residues.

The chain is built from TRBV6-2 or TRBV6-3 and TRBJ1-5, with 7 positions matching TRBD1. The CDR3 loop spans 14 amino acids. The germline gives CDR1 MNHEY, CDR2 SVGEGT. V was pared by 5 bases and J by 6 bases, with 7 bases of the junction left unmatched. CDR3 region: CASSPGTDAQPQHF. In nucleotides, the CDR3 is TGTGCCAGCAGTCCCGGGACAGATGCTCAGCCCCAGCATTTT.

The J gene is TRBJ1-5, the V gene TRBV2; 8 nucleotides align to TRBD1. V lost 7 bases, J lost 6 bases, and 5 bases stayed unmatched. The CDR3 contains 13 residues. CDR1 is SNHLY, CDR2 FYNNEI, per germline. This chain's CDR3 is CASTGQGGQPQHF. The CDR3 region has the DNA TGTGCCAGCACCGGACAGGGCGGTCAGCCCCAGCATTTT. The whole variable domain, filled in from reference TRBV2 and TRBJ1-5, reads EPEVTQTPSHQVTQMGQEVILRCVPISNHLYFYWYRQILGQKVEFLVSFYNNEISEKSEIFDDQFSVERPDGSNFTLKIRSTKLEDSAMYFCASTGQGGQPQHFGDGTRLSIL.

CDR3 sequence reads: CASSVGWPWETQYF. The CDR3 bases are TGTGCCAGCAGTGTCGGTTGGCCTTGGGAGACCCAGTACTTC. The chain combines TRBV28 with TRBJ2-5; D is uncertain. V shed 5 bases and J shed 5 bases, with 15 bases lying between them. The CDR3 extends over 14 amino acids. Germline CDR1 MDHEN, CDR2 SYDVKM.

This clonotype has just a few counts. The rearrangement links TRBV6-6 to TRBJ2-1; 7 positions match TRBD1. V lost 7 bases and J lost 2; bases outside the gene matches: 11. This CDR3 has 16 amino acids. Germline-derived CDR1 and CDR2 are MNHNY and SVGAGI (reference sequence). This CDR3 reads CASNPSLDRTYNEQFF. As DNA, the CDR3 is TGTGCCAGCAATCCTTCCTTGGACAGGACCTACAATGAGCAGTTCTTC.

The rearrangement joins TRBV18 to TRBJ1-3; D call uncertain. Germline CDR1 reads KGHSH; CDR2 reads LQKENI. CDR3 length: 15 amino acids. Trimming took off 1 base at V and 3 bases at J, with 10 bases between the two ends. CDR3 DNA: TGTGCCAGCTCACCACTTATCGAACGTGGAAACACCATATATTTT. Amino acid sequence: CASSPLIERGNTIYF. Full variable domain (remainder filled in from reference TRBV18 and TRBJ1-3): NAGVMQNPRHLVRRRGQEARLRCSPMKGHSHVYWYRQLPEEGLKFMVYLQKENIIDESGMPKERFSAEFPKEGPSILRIQQVVRGDSAAYFCASSPLIERGNTIYFGEGSWLTVV.

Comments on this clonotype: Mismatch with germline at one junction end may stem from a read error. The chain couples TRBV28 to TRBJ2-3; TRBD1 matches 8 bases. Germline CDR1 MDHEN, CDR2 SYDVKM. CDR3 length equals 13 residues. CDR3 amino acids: CAGRTGLADTQYF. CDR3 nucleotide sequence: TGTGCCGGCAGGACAGGGCTAGCAGATACGCAGTATTTT. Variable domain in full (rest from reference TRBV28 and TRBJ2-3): DVKVTQSSRYLVKRTGEKVFLECVQDMDHENMFWYRQDPGLGLRLIYFSYDVKMKEKGDIPEGYSVSREKKERFSLILESASTNQTSMYLCAGRTGLADTQYFGPGTRLTVL.

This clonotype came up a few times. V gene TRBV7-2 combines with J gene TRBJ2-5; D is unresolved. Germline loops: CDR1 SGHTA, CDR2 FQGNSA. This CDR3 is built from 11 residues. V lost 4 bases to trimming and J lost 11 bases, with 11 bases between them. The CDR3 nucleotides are TGTGCCAGCAGCTCAGGACCCCCTCAGTACTTC. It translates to CASSSGPPQYF.

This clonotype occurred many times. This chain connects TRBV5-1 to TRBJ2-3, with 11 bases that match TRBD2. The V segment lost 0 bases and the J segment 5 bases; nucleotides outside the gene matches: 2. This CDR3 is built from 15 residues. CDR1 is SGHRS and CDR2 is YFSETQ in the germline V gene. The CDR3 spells CASSLDLAGGDTQYF. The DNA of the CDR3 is TGCGCCAGCAGCTTGGATCTAGCGGGGGGAGATACGCAGTATTTT.

CDR3 in amino acids: CASKLGVGGNEQYF. The CDR3 nucleotides read TGTGCCAGCAAATTAGGCGTTGGGGGAAACGAGCAGTACTTC. This sequence joins TRBV6-5 and TRBJ2-7, with D perhaps being TRBD1 or TRBD2 (5 bases each). The ends were cut back, 7 bases at V and 5 bases at J, with 18 bases in the middle. The CDR3 contains 14 residues. The germline CDR1 and CDR2 sequences are MNHEY and SVGAGI.

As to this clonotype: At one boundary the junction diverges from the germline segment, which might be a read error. The CDR3 DNA reads as TGTGCCAGCAATGAGTGGGGGTCCTACAATGATCAGTTCTTC. It codes for CASNEWGSYNDQFF. The chain is built from TRBV6-6 and TRBJ2-1; D is tentatively TRBD1 or TRBD2 (5 bases each). The CDR3 covers 14 residues. CDR1 is MNHNY and CDR2 is SVGAGI in the germline V gene (reference sequence).

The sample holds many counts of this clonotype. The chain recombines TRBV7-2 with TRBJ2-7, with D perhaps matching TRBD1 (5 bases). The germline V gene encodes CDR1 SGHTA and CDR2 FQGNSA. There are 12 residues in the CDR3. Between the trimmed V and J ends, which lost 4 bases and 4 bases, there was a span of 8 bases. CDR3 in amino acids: CASSSQGYEQYF. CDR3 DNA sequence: TGTGCCAGCAGCTCCCAGGGTTACGAGCAGTACTTC.